The sequence of this T cell receptor beta chain was determined in a study of early T cells in non-severe SARS-CoV-2 infection. This clonotype appeared many times. Germline CDR1 and CDR2: DFQATT and SNEGSKA (reference sequence). V was clipped by 6 bases and J by 5 bases, with 7 bases between them. The CDR3 runs 10 residues. One entry per CDR3 protein results from TCRdb running MiXCR on the 5' RACE reads. The sample consists of 100,000 to 150,000 distinct CDR3 sequences, just under 15% of them appearing once. The source material was whole blood. This chain links TRBV20-1 with TRBJ2-5; D gene uncertain. This TCR was recovered from an adult who was a healthcare worker with PCR-confirmed SARS-CoV-2 infection or an uninfected control (not recorded which). For the CDR3, the DNA is TGCAGTGCCCGGTGGGAGACCCAGTACTTC. Its translation is CSARWETQYF.